The 9 T cell receptor beta chains below were found in one sample sequenced in a study of blood T cell repertoires in COVID-19. Produced via immunoSEQ multiplex PCR; TCRdb's table is partial and in-frame only. The sample yields about 370,000 clones, roughly nine tenths seen once. The sequenced material came from PBMCs or T cells enriched from blood (not recorded which). All receptors derive from a woman between 40 and 50 years old who had been exposed to COVID-19.

The CDR3 nucleotides are TGTGCCAGTAGTATCGGCAGGGATGGAGAAAATCAGCCCCAGCATTTT. This sequence encodes CASSIGRDGENQPQHF. The chain couples TRBV19 to TRBJ1-5; a possible D gene is TRBD1 (5 bases). The germline V and J ends were trimmed by 3 bases and 4 bases, with 16 bases remaining between them. The CDR3 spans 16 residues. The germline CDR1 and CDR2 sequences are LNHDA and SQIVND (reference sequence).

The chain couples TRBV7-6 to TRBJ1-6, with a possible D match to TRBD1 (5 bases). Trimming shortened V by 1 base and J by 5 bases, and 18 bases separated the two germline ends. The CDR3 contains 18 residues. Germline V gene data show CDR1 as SGHVS and CDR2 as FNYEAQ. As DNA, the CDR3 is TGTGCCAGCAGCTTAGTGAGAGGGACTGTCCGAAATAATTCACCCCTCCACTTT. As protein: CASSLVRGTVRNNSPLHF.

This clone was recorded only once. The J gene is TRBJ1-2, the V gene TRBV12-5; 9 nucleotides line up with TRBD1. The CDR3 spans 18 residues. CDR1 is LGHNT and CDR2 is FRNRAP in the germline V gene. V shed 2 bases, J shed 6 bases, and the junction held 16 bases outside the gene matches. CDR3 DNA sequence: TGTGCTAGTGGTTTGTCGCCCCACACAGGGGGCGGTTTAGATGGCTACACCTTC. Translating gives CASGLSPHTGGGLDGYTF.

This sequence joins TRBV6-2 or TRBV6-3 and TRBJ2-7; D is ambiguous. The CDR3 length is 15 residues. In germline, CDR1 is MNHEY, CDR2 SVGEGT. V was trimmed by 0 bases and J by 2 bases, leaving 11 bases between them. CDR3 residues: CASSYSAGAPYEQYF. The CDR3 DNA reads as TGTGCCAGCAGTTACTCGGCAGGCGCTCCCTACGAGCAGTACTTC.

The gene calls are TRBV18 and TRBJ1-2; D is unresolved. The CDR3 contains 14 residues. Germline V gene data show CDR1 as KGHSH and CDR2 as LQKENI. Trimming took off 2 bases at V and 4 bases at J, with 11 bases between the two ends. CDR3 in amino acids: CASSPEHRSYGYTF. The CDR3 DNA is TGTGCCAGCTCACCAGAGCACCGTTCCTATGGCTACACCTTC.

CDR3 residues: CASSIGAAGNTIYF. In DNA, the CDR3 is TGTGCCAGTAGTATTGGGGCCGCTGGAAACACCATATATTTT. The rearrangement uses TRBV19 and TRBJ1-3, with D maybe TRBD1 (5 bases). This CDR3 has 14 amino acids. Trimming removed 3 bases from V and 2 bases from J, with 8 bases in between. Germline V gene lookup returns CDR1 LNHDA and CDR2 SQIVND (reference sequence).

This chain links TRBV2 with TRBJ1-1, with TRBD1 as a possible D gene (6 bases). Germline V gene data show CDR1 as SNHLY and CDR2 as FYNNEI. The CDR3 sequence is 14 residues long. V was trimmed by 5 bases and J by 1 base, leaving 11 bases between them. The CDR3 loop reads CASSSQGRNTEAFF. The CDR3 DNA follows: TGTGCCAGCAGTTCCCAGGGGCGGAACACTGAAGCTTTCTTT.

The CDR3: CASGLVQRGLVIDATNEKLFF. The CDR3 nucleotides read TGTGCTAGTGGTTTGGTTCAGCGGGGGTTAGTAATCGATGCAACTAATGAAAAACTGTTTTTT. V and J are TRBV12-5 and TRBJ1-4; the D gene is possibly TRBD1 (5 bases). This CDR3 has 21 amino acids. Germline lookup yields CDR1 LGHNT and CDR2 FRNRAP. Trimming took off 0 bases at V and 0 bases at J, with 23 bases between the two ends.

The chain links TRBV27 to TRBJ1-2; tentatively, D is TRBD1 (6 bases). The CDR3 runs 14 residues. From germline, CDR1 is MNHEY and CDR2 SMNVEV (reference sequence). V lost 4 bases and J lost 4, with 13 bases in between. CDR3 sequence: CASSSSGVGYGYTF. The CDR3 region has the DNA TGTGCCAGCAGTTCATCAGGGGTAGGCTATGGCTACACCTTC.